One and the same sample provided the 24 T cell receptor beta chains below, sequenced in a study of cytomegalovirus exposure and HLA in healthy donors. The PCR used 60 Vbeta and 13 Jbeta primers. This table comes from immunoSEQ multiplex PCR, and its TCRdb copy is limited to in-frame clones, with some not included. The sample contains roughly 130,000 clones, around 70% of which appear only once. Source material: PBMCs. These receptor sequences come from a woman aged 40 to 50 in good health and CMV-seropositive.

V and J are TRBV9 and TRBJ1-2; possibly TRBD1 for D (6 bases). The CDR3 runs to 16 residues. CDR1 SGDLS and CDR2 YYNGEE come from the germline V gene. V shed 3 bases and J shed 5 bases, with 20 bases lying between them. Here the CDR3 DNA reads TGTGCCAGCAGCGCCTCTCCCCGGACAGTAAAATATGGCTACACCTTC. Protein sequence: CASSASPRTVKYGYTF.

The chain has TRBV5-1 and TRBJ1-1; 9 bases align to TRBD1. The germline V gene encodes CDR1 SGHRS and CDR2 YFSETQ. The CDR3 is 15 residues long. Unmatched junction bases numbered 4, after V lost 3 bases and J lost 1 base. The CDR3 sequence: CASSWGTGRNTEAFF. The CDR3 DNA reads TGCGCCAGCAGCTGGGGGACAGGGAGGAACACTGAAGCTTTCTTT.

This chain uses TRBV21-1 with TRBJ1-2. TRBV21-1 is annotated as a pseudogene. The CDR3 runs to 17 residues. The CDR3 region is CASSTSVGGVTNYGYTF. The CDR3 bases are TGTGCCAGCAGCACAAGCGTGGGGGGTGTTACTAACTATGGCTACACCTTC.

CDR3 loop: CASSSASGGQTEAFF. The CDR3 nucleotides are TGTGCCAGTAGTTCTGCGTCAGGGGGTCAAACTGAAGCTTTCTTT. The V gene is TRBV19, the J gene TRBJ1-1, with TRBD1 identical over 7 bases. The CDR3 length is 15 residues. The germline CDR1 and CDR2 sequences are LNHDA and SQIVND (reference sequence). J was trimmed by 5 bases and V by 5 bases; bases with no gene match: 11.

The sample holds one count of this clone. The J gene is TRBJ2-6, the V gene TRBV11-1; 11 nucleotides agree with TRBD1. The germline CDR1 and CDR2 sequences are SGHAT and FQDESV (reference sequence). Trimming removed 4 bases from V and 0 bases from J; junction bases left unmatched: 2. The CDR3 length is 17 residues. The CDR3, as DNA: TGTGCCAGCAGCTCCGGGACAGGGGGCTCTGGGGCCAACGTCCTGACTTTC. Its translation is CASSSGTGGSGANVLTF.

The rearrangement joins TRBV6-1 to TRBJ1-1; tentative D call: TRBD1 (6 bases). The V and J ends lost 8 bases and 2 bases respectively, with 12 bases between them. Germline V CDR1 and CDR2: MNHNS, SASEGT. CDR3 length: 13 amino acids. CDR3 region: CASPGQFNTEAFF. The CDR3, as DNA: TGTGCCAGCCCAGGACAGTTCAACACTGAAGCTTTCTTT.

J is TRBJ2-5 and V is TRBV5-4; 7 bases are a match to TRBD1. The CDR3 sequence is 16 residues long. V shed 0 bases and J 4 bases; nucleotides not matched to a gene: 9. CDR1 SGHNT and CDR2 YYREEE come from the germline V gene (reference sequence). The CDR3 is CASSLGKITGAETQYF. The CDR3, as DNA: TGTGCCAGCAGCTTGGGAAAAATAACAGGGGCAGAGACCCAGTACTTC.

V is TRBV5-1 and J is TRBJ1-4; unclear D gene. There are 13 residues in the CDR3. V lost 6 bases to trimming and J lost 6 bases, with 12 bases between them. Per the germline V gene, CDR1 is SGHRS and CDR2 is YFSETQ. The CDR3 sequence is CASTRNVDEKLFF. As DNA, the CDR3 is TGCGCCAGCACCCGAAACGTAGATGAAAAACTGTTTTTT. The full variable domain, completed using reference TRBV5-1 and TRBJ1-4, is KAGVTQTPRYLIKTRGQQVTLSCSPISGHRSVSWYQQTPGQGLQFLFEYFSETQRNKGNFPGRFSGRQFSNSRSEMNVSTLELGDSALYLCASTRNVDEKLFFGSGTQLSVL.

The chain has TRBV19 and TRBJ1-1, with D possibly TRBD1 on 5 matching bases. Germline V gene data show CDR1 as LNHDA and CDR2 as SQIVND (reference sequence). The V and J ends lost 7 bases and 5 bases respectively, with 20 bases between them. This CDR3 spans 15 amino acids. The CDR3 reads CASTPKPAGRTEAFF. CDR3 sequence (DNA): TGTGCCAGTACCCCTAAGCCGGCAGGGCGAACTGAAGCTTTCTTT. The full variable domain, its missing parts supplied by reference TRBV19 and TRBJ1-1, is DGGITQSPKYLFRKEGQNVTLSCEQNLNHDAMYWYRQDPGQGLRLIYYSQIVNDFQKGDIAEGYSVSREKKESFPLTVTSAQKNPTAFYLCASTPKPAGRTEAFFGQGTRLTVV.

The chain combines TRBV5-5 with TRBJ2-2; possibly TRBD1 for D (5 bases). V was shortened by 6 bases and J by 4 bases, with 16 bases between the two germline ends. The germline V gene encodes CDR1 SGHKS and CDR2 YYEKEE (reference sequence). The CDR3 has 15 residues. This chain's CDR3 is CASTLEGVGTGELFF. CDR3 in DNA: TGTGCCAGCACCTTAGAAGGGGTTGGCACCGGGGAGCTGTTTTTT.

This chain links TRBV18 with TRBJ2-7; TRBD1 matches 9 bases. Trimming at V came to 3 bases and at J to 0 bases, leaving 6 bases not matched to a gene. This CDR3 contains 16 residues. Germline V CDR1 and CDR2: KGHSH, LQKENI. The CDR3 DNA is TGTGCCAGCTCACCCACACCGGGACAGGGCTCCTACGAGCAGTACTTC. This translates into CASSPTPGQGSYEQYF.

The rearrangement uses TRBV2 and TRBJ1-2; no firm D call. The CDR3 runs to 13 residues. The germline V and J ends were trimmed by 6 bases and 7 bases, with 15 bases remaining between them. CDR1 and CDR2 from the germline V gene are SNHLY and FYNNEI. The CDR3 here is CASSQTTAAGYTF. CDR3 DNA: TGTGCCAGCAGCCAAACTACGGCGGCTGGCTACACCTTC.

The chain joins TRBV11-2 to TRBJ2-7; D is unclear. The CDR3 covers 13 residues. Germline loops: CDR1 SGHAT, CDR2 FQNNGV. Trimming pared 2 bases from V and 3 bases from J, leaving 8 bases between. The CDR3, as DNA: TGTGCCAGCAGCTTAAGTGCGCGCTACGAGCAGTACTTC. Protein: CASSLSARYEQYF. Together with reference TRBV11-2 and TRBJ2-7, the CDR3 gives the full variable domain: EAGVAQSPRYKIIEKRQSVAFWCNPISGHATLYWYQQILGQGPKLLIQFQNNGVVDDSQLPKDRFSAERLKGVDSTLKIQPAKLEDSAVYLCASSLSARYEQYFGPGTRLTVT.

As for this clone: The same CDR3 is also encoded by other DNA sequences in this sample. The rearrangement uses TRBV28 and TRBJ2-7; D not resolved. Germline CDR1 is MDHEN and CDR2 is SYDVKM. V lost 5 bases and J lost 4, with 12 bases in between. This CDR3 is built from 13 residues. As DNA, the CDR3 is TGTGCCAGCAGTCTTTTAGCTGTTTACGAGCAGTACTTC. Translating it yields CASSLLAVYEQYF.

V and J are TRBV13 and TRBJ1-2, with D possibly being TRBD1 (5 bases). V lost 6 bases, J lost 4 bases, and 18 bases lay in between. Germline CDR1 reads PRHDT; CDR2 reads FYEKMQ (reference sequence). The CDR3 has 15 amino acids. In DNA form, the CDR3 reads TGTGCCAGCAGTTCCGACCGACAGTTCTCCTATGGCTACACCTTC. Its protein product is CASSSDRQFSYGYTF.

CDR3 DNA sequence: TGTGCCATCAGAGAACCTAGCGGGATACTCACAGATACGCAGTATTTT. Protein sequence: CAIREPSGILTDTQYF. The chain combines TRBV10-3 with TRBJ2-3; 9 nucleotides line up with TRBD2. Looked up from germline, CDR1 is ENHRY and CDR2 is SYGVKD. The CDR3 loop spans 16 amino acids. V was pared by 6 bases and J by 2 bases, with 9 bases of the junction left unmatched.

Only a few counts were recorded for this clone. The J gene is TRBJ2-2, the V gene TRBV13; 8 nucleotides line up with TRBD1. Trimming cost V 6 bases and J 4 bases; bases outside gene matches: 13. CDR3 length equals 17 residues. Germline loops: CDR1 PRHDT, CDR2 FYEKMQ (reference sequence). CDR3 in amino acids: CASSYKRTGRGTGELFF. Here the CDR3 DNA reads TGTGCCAGCAGTTATAAGAGGACAGGGCGAGGCACCGGGGAGCTGTTTTTT.

This clone was recorded once. The chain carries TRBV29-1 and TRBJ1-3; 7 bases are shared with TRBD1. The CDR3 is 15 residues long. Germline trimming cut 1 base from V and 3 bases from J; bases unmatched to any gene: 6. The germline V gene has CDR1 SQVTM and CDR2 ANQGSEA. In DNA, the CDR3 is TGCAGCGTTGAAGGGGGGACAGAGTATGGAAACACCATATATTTT. Its protein product is CSVEGGTEYGNTIYF.

This clone was recorded a few times. The chain carries TRBV27 and TRBJ1-2; 7 positions match TRBD1. The V and J ends lost 0 bases and 5 bases, in that order; junction bases with no gene match: 3. CDR1 is MNHEY, CDR2 SMNVEV, per germline (reference sequence). This CDR3 comprises 14 residues. This chain's CDR3 is CASSLSSGGYGYTF. The CDR3 DNA reads TGTGCCAGCAGTTTATCGTCAGGGGGGTATGGCTACACCTTC.

The V call is TRBV30, the J call TRBJ2-7, with D possibly matching TRBD1 (5 bases). Deletions cut 2 bases from V and 1 base from J, with 12 bases between. The CDR3 length is 14 residues. CDR1 GTSNPN and CDR2 SVGIG come from the germline V gene (reference sequence). CDR3 nucleotide sequence: TGTGCCTGGAGTCCGACGGACATTTCCTACGAGCAGTACTTC. It specifies CAWSPTDISYEQYF.

CDR3 amino acids: CASSVMGQGAGPGANVLTF. The CDR3 DNA reads as TGTGCCAGTAGTGTAATGGGACAGGGGGCAGGACCTGGGGCCAACGTCCTGACTTTC. The chain combines TRBV19 with TRBJ2-6; 12 bases align to TRBD1. V lost 5 bases, J lost 2 bases, and 10 bases stayed unmatched. The germline CDR1 and CDR2 sequences are LNHDA and SQIVND (reference sequence). This CDR3 is 19 amino acids long.

On this clone: Other DNA variants within this sample encode the same CDR3. The genes are TRBV15 and TRBJ1-1; D not resolved. V was clipped by 1 base and J by 1 base, with 7 bases between them. The germline gives CDR1 LNHNV, CDR2 YYDKDF (reference sequence). The CDR3 has 14 residues. The CDR3 DNA reads TGTGCCACCAGCAGAGCTGGAGGGAACACTGAAGCTTTCTTT. Protein product: CATSRAGGNTEAFF.

The chain combines TRBV9 with TRBJ1-1; D not resolved. V gave up 0 bases and J gave up 2 bases, with 11 bases separating them. The V gene's germline CDR1 is SGDLS and CDR2 YYNGEE. This CDR3 comprises 15 residues. The CDR3 DNA reads TGTGCCAGCAGCGTAGCCGTGGGCATAAACACTGAAGCTTTCTTT. Its protein product is CASSVAVGINTEAFF.

CDR3 nucleotide sequence: TGTGCCAGCAGGGAAGGACTAGCGGGAGGGAGCACCGGGGAGCTGTTTTTT. This gives the protein CASREGLAGGSTGELFF. This sequence joins TRBV5-6 and TRBJ2-2; 15 nucleotides match TRBD2. Germline V CDR1 and CDR2: SGHDT, YYEEEE. The length of the CDR3 is 17 residues. Trimming took 5 bases from V and 4 from J; bases not matched to a gene: 6.